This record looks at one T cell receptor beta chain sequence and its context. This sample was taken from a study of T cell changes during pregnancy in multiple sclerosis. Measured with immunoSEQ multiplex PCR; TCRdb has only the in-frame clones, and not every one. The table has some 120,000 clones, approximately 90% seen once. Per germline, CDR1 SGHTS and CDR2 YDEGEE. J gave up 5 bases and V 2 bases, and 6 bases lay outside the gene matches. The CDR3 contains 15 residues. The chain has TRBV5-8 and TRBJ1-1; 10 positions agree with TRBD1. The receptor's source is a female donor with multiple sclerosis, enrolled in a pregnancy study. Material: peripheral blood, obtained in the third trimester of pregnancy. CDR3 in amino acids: CASSFKTGGWTEAFF. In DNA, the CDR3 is TGTGCCAGCAGCTTTAAGACAGGGGGCTGGACTGAAGCTTTCTTT.